This TCR beta chain is from a study of blood T cell repertoires in COVID-19 (TCRdb year 2020). In the study overall: The collaborator samples originated in the United States, Italy and Spain and spanned the acute and convalescent phases of COVID-19. The material from the prospective study consisted of cDNA or gDNA derived from T cells, B-cell-depleted T cells, or PBMCs. Subjects who had been exposed to COVID-19, were actively infected with it, or had recovered from it provided the deeply sampled blood TCRbeta repertoires that made up the dataset. The repertoires were released in a freely available public database meant as a resource for research on the immune response to SARS-CoV-2. Samples were obtained from the ongoing ImmuneRACE study (first 160 participants) and from some 1,200 subjects provided by 6 global collaborators. Sample metadata almost always included a de-identified subject ID, COVID-19 status, age in years and sex. Where available, HLA class I and class II types were obtained from metadata supplied by the sample provider rather than from assay-based typing. Points the paper makes about the study in general: Clinical and demographic metadata were provided uncurated, with the amount varying by source and participant.

Whole blood was collected in K2EDTA tubes by collaborating institutions according to the institutions' own protocols. For TCRbeta analysis, collaborators shipped samples as frozen whole blood, isolated PBMCs, or DNA extracted from either of those sample types. Concerning this clone itself: The antigen it binds to is not known. Base-call qualities are not available, and no considerably larger clone is one nucleotide away.

CDR1 and CDR2 (SGHRS, YFSETQ) derive from the germline V gene. Spanning cysteine to phenylalanine, the CDR3 consists of 13 amino acids. The kept DNA is CDR3 alone, 39 bases in frame from the first base. V is reduced by 1 base and J by 1 base, leaving a spacing of 5 bases between them. TCRbeta CDR3 regions were amplified from genomic DNA by means of the immunoSEQ Assay, a bias-controlled multiplex PCR. In the paper's pipeline: Nucleated cell counts per sample were estimated from amplification of reference gene primers within the assay. To quantify the absolute abundance of each unique TCRbeta CDR3 rearrangement, sequence reads were collapsed and filtered. For each sample, productive Simpson clonality was calculated as the square root of Simpson's diversity index across productive rearrangements. TCRdb obtained this table from immuneACCESS and retained in-frame rearrangements with V and J assigned. These tables miss some clones; where compared with another copy, unresolved V genes account for less than half of the shortfall, and the remainder is unexplained. V and J calls and clone size are copied from that table; D and trimming were computed from the DNA. A total of some 240,000 clones appear in this sample, over 75% of them only once. The top ten constitute over 10% of the sample.

This clonotype was sampled from a human donor in a cohort sampled during active COVID-19. The chain joins TRBV5-1 to TRBJ1-1; there is no confident call for the D gene. Sequencing input: peripheral blood. The CDR3 amino acid sequence is: CASSLLENTEAFF. The sequence in DNA is TGCGCCAGCAGCTTGTTAGAGAACACTGAAGCTTTCTTT. With the portions outside the CDR3 filled from the reference TRBV5-1 and TRBJ1-1 genes, the complete variable region becomes KAGVTQTPRYLIKTRGQQVTLSCSPISGHRSVSWYQQTPGQGLQFLFEYFSETQRNKGNFPGRFSGRQFSNSRSEMNVSTLELGDSALYLCASSLLENTEAFFGQGTRLTVV.